Given below is one T cell receptor delta chain in context. Its antigen remains undetermined. A much larger clone sits a single nucleotide away, making a read error possible. Taken from cysteine to phenylalanine, the CDR3 has 17 residues. The entry retains the CDR3 DNA only, 51 bases that are in frame from base 1. CDR1 TSWWSYY and CDR2 QGS are derived from the germline V gene. Relative to germline, V is missing 7 bases and J is missing 1 base, with 15 bases of the junction outside any gene match. These data are taken from a study of fetal and pediatric gammadelta thymocytes (dated by TCRdb to 2022 to 2024). Regarding the research as a whole: The bulk gammadelta thymocyte repertoires, which combined previously published data with newly generated, unpublished data, were used to reinforce a single-cell study of gammadelta thymocyte development. A total of approximately ten subjects, comprising 3 fetal thymus donors and 7 pediatric thymus donors, were covered by the bulk gammadelta thymocyte repertoire set. The bulk gammadelta thymocyte repertoires combined unpublished data with previously published data (refs 27,28). Bulk TCR repertoire data were added to increase subject numbers and strengthen the CDR3 publicity analysis. On the study overall, not on this receptor specifically: Fetal gammadelta thymocyte repertoires were previously reported to be enriched for TRDV2, TRGV8 and TRGV9 usage, low N additions and public CDR3s compared with post-natal repertoires.

For sequencing, an Illumina MiSeq was employed. On the authors' methods: For the publicity analysis, the Vgamma9Vdelta2 and nonVgamma9Vdelta2 bulk CDR3 files from each subject were merged to form one combined repertoire per subject. Using base R and dplyr, CDR3 publicity was scored on a scale from 0 to 19 by checking each amino acid sequence across 9 single-cell datasets and over nine bulk repertoires. Clonotypes were called again by TCRdb from the public reads via CATT, and duplicate nucleotide sequences were then merged into one entry. The V and J calls come from TCRdb's annotation, not from the publication. The sample profile shows around 2,000 delta-chain clones; 24% of them were found once. The ten largest clonotypes hold about 4.4% of the sample. Thymocytes were stained with Zombie NIR viability dye and antibodies against CD3 (UCHT1), TCRgammadelta (11F2), TCRVgamma9 (IMMU360) and TCRVdelta2 (IMMU389). From human fetal and pediatric thymuses, sorted Vgamma9Vdelta2 and nonVgamma9Vdelta2 gammadelta thymocytes were used to generate bulk TRD and TRG CDR3 repertoires separately. Pediatric thymus tissue was obtained in Belgium from children undergoing cardiac surgery. The pediatric thymus donors included in the study ranged in age from roughly 1 to 12 years. Thymic cell suspensions were made from fetal and post-natal thymuses as previously described. NonVgamma9Vdelta2 thymocytes were sorted as CD3+ gammadeltaTCR+ cells that did not have the Vgamma9+Vdelta2+ phenotype. A FACS Aria III cell sorter (BD Biosciences) was used to carry out the cell sorting.

The source material was non-Vgamma9Vdelta2 gamma-delta T cells from the thymus. Interpreted using the paper, the cell subset or site label stands for: CD3+gammadeltaTCR+ thymocytes not co-expressing Vgamma9 and Vdelta2. This TCR was sampled from a child who underwent cardiac surgery and was recorded as healthy. This receptor chain uses TRDV1 and TRDJ1, and 7 junctional nucleotides match TRDD3. The CDR3 sequence is CALVDNSLGKCTDKLIF. The nucleotides read TGTGCTCTTGTTGACAACTCACTGGGGAAGTGCACCGATAAACTCATCTTT.